The rows below give T cell receptor beta chains drawn from one sample of a study of cytomegalovirus exposure and HLA in healthy donors. The table came from immunoSEQ multiplex PCR; TCRdb's copy has only in-frame clones and leaves some out. Of 150,000 to 200,000 clones detected, 90% to 97% appear once; the ten largest clones hold more than 0.7%. The sample taken for sequencing was PBMCs. Receptors were obtained from a woman aged 18-29 years in good health and CMV-seronegative. Both conserved end residues are part of each CDR3. Each record gives: J gene, V gene, clone size, D gene, CDR3 protein, CDR3 DNA. A D gene is named only where the DNA matches it firmly. Rows give clone size only sometimes, using once, few, many, or a class for an expanded clone.

TRBJ1-1 | TRBV6-5 | . | . | CASRENRDMDTEAFF | TGTGCCAGCAGAGAAAACAGGGATATGGACACTGAAGCTTTCTTT
TRBJ1-1 | TRBV6-1 | . | . | CASSPPPTGAFF | TGTGCCAGCAGCCCCCCCCCGACCGGGGCTTTCTTT
TRBJ2-1 | TRBV11-3 | . | . | CASSGQSSYNEQFF | TGTGCCAGCAGCGGGCAGAGCTCCTACAATGAGCAGTTCTTC
TRBJ2-7 | TRBV2 | few | TRBD2 | CASQGLAGEQYF | TGTGCCAGCCAAGGACTAGCGGGAGAGCAGTACTTC
TRBJ2-1 | TRBV27 | . | . | CASTAGASYNEQFF | TGTGCCAGCACTGCGGGGGCCTCCTACAATGAGCAGTTCTTC
TRBJ1-2 | TRBV13 | . | . | CASSLGGPKGGYTF | TGTGCCAGCAGCTTAGGGGGGCCTAAGGGAGGCTACACCTTC
TRBJ2-1 | TRBV5-1 | . | . | CASSLGEGYNEQFF | TGCGCCAGCAGCTTGGGAGAGGGATACAATGAGCAGTTCTTC
TRBJ1-6 | TRBV30 | . | TRBD1 | CAWSVPGTGFNSPLHF | TGTGCCTGGAGTGTACCCGGGACAGGTTTCAATTCACCCCTCCACTTT
TRBJ1-2 | TRBV25-1 | . | . | CASSLGGGGYTF | TGTGCCAGCTCCCTCGGGGGTGGTGGCTACACCTTC
TRBJ2-5 | TRBV13 | . | . | CASSLALSGETQYF | TGTGCCAGCAGCTTAGCCCTCTCGGGAGAGACCCAGTACTTC
TRBJ2-1 | TRBV7-2 | . | TRBD1 | CASSDRGWGYNEQFF | TGTGCCAGCAGCGACAGGGGTTGGGGGTACAATGAGCAGTTCTTC
TRBJ1-6 | TRBV4-3 | . | . | CASSQDIGGTNNSPLHF | TGCGCCAGCAGCCAAGATATCGGAGGGACTAATAATTCACCCCTCCACTTT
TRBJ2-5 | TRBV6-7 | . | TRBD2 | CASSYSRLAGEHPGNQETQYF | TGTGCCAGCAGTTACTCGCGACTAGCGGGGGAACACCCGGGGAACCAAGAGACCCAGTACTTC
TRBJ1-1 | TRBV12-5 | . | . | CASGLVSQGTKSFF | TGTGCTAGTGGTTTGGTTTCTCAGGGGACGAAATCTTTCTTT
TRBJ2-1 | TRBV5-8 | . | TRBD1 | CASGNRGRFDEQFF | TGTGCCAGCGGAAACAGGGGGCGATTTGATGAGCAGTTCTTC
TRBJ1-1 | TRBV5-4 | . | . | CASSLDRANTEAFF | TGTGCCAGCAGCTTGGACAGGGCCAACACTGAAGCTTTCTTT
TRBJ2-7 | TRBV5-1 | once | TRBD2 | CASSGGGLAGSYEQYF | TGCGCCAGCAGCGGGGGGGGACTAGCGGGCTCCTACGAGCAGTACTTC
TRBJ2-7 | TRBV29-1 | . | TRBD1 | CSVEFYRDSYEQYF | TGCAGCGTAGAGTTTTACCGGGACAGCTACGAGCAGTACTTC
TRBJ1-1 | TRBV6-5 | . | TRBD1 | CASNRRQGVGTEAFF | TGTGCCAGCAATCGGAGACAGGGGGTGGGAACTGAAGCTTTCTTT
TRBJ2-3 | TRBV6-5 | once | . | CASSLGVADTQYF | TGTGCCAGCAGTTTAGGGGTCGCAGATACGCAGTATTTT
TRBJ2-7 | TRBV4-1 | . | TRBD1 | CASSQPRTGSYEQYF | TGCGCCAGCAGCCAACCTAGGACAGGCTCCTACGAGCAGTACTTC
TRBJ2-7 | TRBV4-1 | . | . | CASSQVLRGSLAYEQYF | TGCGCCAGCAGCCAAGTCTTAAGGGGTTCCCTAGCCTACGAGCAGTACTTC
TRBJ2-1 | TRBV6-5 | . | . | CASSSTDRTIEQFF | TGTGCCAGCAGTTCTACCGACAGGACCATTGAGCAGTTCTTC
TRBJ1-2 | TRBV30 | . | TRBD1 | CAWGQGNYGYTF | TGTGCCTGGGGACAGGGGAACTATGGCTACACCTTC
TRBJ2-7 | TRBV19 | . | TRBD1 | CASRQGFTNYGEQYF | TGTGCCAGTAGACAGGGGTTCACGAACTACGGCGAGCAGTACTTC
TRBJ1-2 | TRBV6-6 | once | . | CASRITDNYGYTF | TGTGCCAGCAGAATTACAGATAACTATGGCTACACCTTC
TRBJ2-7 | TRBV6-5 | . | . | CASSYSVTGLPYEQYF | TGTGCCAGCAGTTACTCGGTCACAGGGCTACCTTACGAGCAGTACTTC
TRBJ1-1 | TRBV6-1 | . | . | CASSEYTYTEAFF | TGTGCCAGCAGTGAATACACCTACACTGAAGCTTTCTTT
TRBJ2-3 | TRBV27 | once | . | CASSLYGPRTMSTDTQYF | TGTGCCAGCAGTTTATACGGACCTCGGACAATGAGCACAGATACGCAGTATTTT
TRBJ1-2 | TRBV4-1 | few | . | CASSQDRGIPYGYTF | TGCGCCAGCAGCCAAGATCGAGGGATCCCCTATGGCTACACCTTC
TRBJ1-1 | TRBV7-2 | . | . | CASSLRTNTEAFF | TGTGCCAGCAGCTTAAGGACTAACACTGAAGCTTTCTTT
TRBJ1-2 | TRBV19 | . | TRBD1 | CASSITGDYGYTF | TGTGCCAGTAGTATTACAGGGGACTATGGCTACACCTTC
TRBJ1-1 | TRBV2 | . | . | CASRAGVSGTEAFF | TGTGCCAGCAGGGCAGGGGTATCAGGCACTGAAGCTTTCTTT
TRBJ2-2 | TRBV5-1 | . | . | CASSLASVGGELFF | TGCGCCAGCAGCTTGGCATCTGTCGGCGGGGAGCTGTTTTTT
TRBJ1-4 | TRBV18 | . | TRBD1 | CASSPEDGQGVKLFF | TGTGCCAGCTCACCAGAGGACGGACAGGGAGTAAAACTGTTTTTT
TRBJ1-2 | TRBV4-1 | once | TRBD1 | CASSRGQGGGYTF | TGCGCCAGCAGCCGCGGACAGGGTGGAGGCTACACCTTC
TRBJ1-5 | TRBV7-2 | . | . | CASSLSISNQPQHF | TGTGCCAGCAGCTTAAGCATTAGCAATCAGCCCCAGCATTTT
TRBJ1-3 | TRBV6-1 | . | TRBD1 | CASSELRGPGNTIYF | TGTGCCAGCAGTGAGCTCAGGGGGCCCGGAAACACCATATATTTT
TRBJ2-2 | TRBV18 | . | . | CASSPSSALGTGELFF | TGTGCCAGCTCACCATCCAGCGCTCTTGGCACCGGGGAGCTGTTTTTT
TRBJ2-1 | TRBV7-3 | . | . | CASSLGASSYNEQFF | TGTGCCAGCAGCTTAGGGGCGAGTTCCTACAATGAGCAGTTCTTC
TRBJ1-1 | TRBV19 | . | TRBD1 | CASSLIRTGGGTEAFF | TGTGCCAGTAGTCTGATTAGGACAGGGGGCGGCACTGAAGCTTTCTTT
TRBJ2-1 | TRBV6-1 | . | TRBD2 | CASSEPGLLQFEQFF | TGTGCCAGCAGTGAACCGGGACTACTACAATTTGAGCAGTTCTTC
TRBJ2-3 | TRBV9 | . | . | CASSPRGARASDTDTQYF | TGTGCCAGCAGCCCTCGGGGGGCTCGAGCCTCGGATACAGATACGCAGTATTTT
TRBJ2-2 | TRBV30 | . | . | CAWSVGGARVAAGELFF | TGTGCCTGGAGTGTAGGGGGGGCTAGAGTAGCCGCCGGGGAGCTGTTTTTT
TRBJ2-5 | TRBV7-7 | once | . | CASSRGTIQETQYF | TGTGCTAGCAGCAGAGGGACAATCCAAGAGACCCAGTACTTC
TRBJ2-1 | TRBV6-1 | . | TRBD2 | CASRRGGAGNEQFF | TGTGCCAGCAGACGCGGGGGGGCGGGAAATGAGCAGTTCTTC
TRBJ2-6 | TRBV7-2 | . | TRBD2 | CASSLNGGVSGANVLTF | TGTGCCAGCAGCTTGAACGGGGGGGTCTCTGGGGCCAACGTCCTGACTTTC
TRBJ1-2 | TRBV7-9 | . | . | CASTRTLDGYTF | TGTGCCAGCACCAGGACACTTGATGGCTACACCTTC
TRBJ1-2 | TRBV6-6 | . | . | CASGGRALGYTF | TGTGCCAGCGGAGGGAGGGCCTTGGGGTACACCTTC
TRBJ1-1 | TRBV19 | . | . | CASSISDAGTEAFF | TGTGCCAGTAGTATATCGGATGCGGGAACTGAAGCTTTCTTT
TRBJ2-7 | TRBV6-5 | once | TRBD1 | CAISEDRSYEQYF | TGTGCCATCAGTGAGGACAGGAGCTACGAGCAGTACTTC
TRBJ1-5 | TRBV18 | . | TRBD1 | CASSPGLGQVNQPQHF | TGTGCCAGCTCACCGGGTCTCGGACAGGTCAATCAGCCCCAGCATTTT
TRBJ2-3 | TRBV6-5 | . | . | CASSYSGEGTDTQYF | TGTGCCAGCAGTTACTCGGGTGAGGGCACAGATACGCAGTATTTT